The rows below give T cell receptor beta chains drawn from one sample of a study of blood T cell repertoires in COVID-19. Assay: immunoSEQ multiplex PCR; the TCRdb copy retains only in-frame clones and omits some. The data contain about 380,000 clones, 70% to 85% of them singletons. Sequenced: peripheral blood. These receptors came from a human donor with acute or convalescent COVID-19. The donor label of this sample is uncertain. The CDR3 runs from the conserved cysteine through the conserved F or W. The order of the fields is J gene, D gene, V gene, clone size, CDR3 DNA, CDR3 protein. A D gene is named only where the DNA matches it firmly. Size values are once, few and many counts, or a class for expanded clones, and some rows have none.

J gene: TRBJ1-6
D gene: TRBD1
V gene: TRBV3-1/TRBV3-2
clone size: .
CDR3 DNA: TGTGCCAGCAGCCAGGGACAGGGTATTTCACCCCTCCACTTT
CDR3 protein: CASSQGQGISPLHF

J gene: TRBJ1-4
D gene: .
V gene: TRBV4-1
clone size: .
CDR3 DNA: TGCGCCAGCAGCCCGTTCCCCCGGGTAACTAATGAAAAACTGTTTTTT
CDR3 protein: CASSPFPRVTNEKLFF

J gene: TRBJ2-3
D gene: .
V gene: TRBV2
clone size: .
CDR3 DNA: TGTGCCAGCAGGAGTGGGGCGGGATACACAGATACGCAGTATTTT
CDR3 protein: CASRSGAGYTDTQYF

J gene: TRBJ1-5
D gene: .
V gene: TRBV15
clone size: .
CDR3 DNA: TGTGCCACCAGCAGCCTCAGGCCCCAGCAGCCCCAGCATTTT
CDR3 protein: CATSSLRPQQPQHF

J gene: TRBJ1-2
D gene: TRBD1
V gene: TRBV6-6
clone size: .
CDR3 DNA: TGTGCCAGCAGTGCGGGGACAGGGGGTGACTATGGCTACACCTTC
CDR3 protein: CASSAGTGGDYGYTF

J gene: TRBJ1-3
D gene: .
V gene: TRBV3-1/TRBV3-2
clone size: .
CDR3 DNA: TGTGCCAGCAGCCAAACAAGGAGCTCTGGAAACACCATATATTTT
CDR3 protein: CASSQTRSSGNTIYF

J gene: TRBJ1-1
D gene: .
V gene: TRBV18
clone size: .
CDR3 DNA: TGTGCCAGCTCAGTCGTCCTAAAGGGGGTGATGAACACTGAAGCTTTCTTT
CDR3 protein: CASSVVLKGVMNTEAFF

J gene: TRBJ2-5
D gene: TRBD2
V gene: TRBV3-1/TRBV3-2
clone size: .
CDR3 DNA: TGTGCCAGCAGCCGCTCTCCCGGAGCGGGACAAGAGACCCAGTACTTC
CDR3 protein: CASSRSPGAGQETQYF

J gene: TRBJ2-1
D gene: .
V gene: TRBV6-6
clone size: .
CDR3 DNA: TGTGCCAGCAGTTTTAGCGGAAATGAGCAGTTCTTC
CDR3 protein: CASSFSGNEQFF

J gene: TRBJ2-7
D gene: TRBD1
V gene: TRBV6-1
clone size: .
CDR3 DNA: TGTGCCAGCAGTGATGAGGACAGGGTCTCCTACGAGCAGTACTTC
CDR3 protein: CASSDEDRVSYEQYF

J gene: TRBJ2-1
D gene: TRBD1
V gene: TRBV5-4
clone size: .
CDR3 DNA: TGTGCCAGCAGCGAGGGACAGAGCTCCTACAATGAGCAGTTCTTC
CDR3 protein: CASSEGQSSYNEQFF

J gene: TRBJ2-1
D gene: .
V gene: TRBV10-1
clone size: few
CDR3 DNA: TGCGCCAGCAGCAGGCAGCTTTACAATGAGCAGTTCTTC
CDR3 protein: CASSRQLYNEQFF

J gene: TRBJ1-5
D gene: TRBD1
V gene: TRBV2
clone size: .
CDR3 DNA: TGTGCCAGCAGCCGCCGGGGGACAGGGGCGAATCAGCCCCAGCATTTT
CDR3 protein: CASSRRGTGANQPQHF

J gene: TRBJ2-1
D gene: TRBD1
V gene: TRBV18
clone size: .
CDR3 DNA: TGTGCCAGCTCAAAAACAGGGGGCGTTATTAATGAGCAGTTCTTC
CDR3 protein: CASSKTGGVINEQFF

J gene: TRBJ1-6
D gene: TRBD1
V gene: TRBV5-4
clone size: .
CDR3 DNA: TGTGCCAGCAGCGCACAGGGGGCGTTTTCACCCCTCCACTTT
CDR3 protein: CASSAQGAFSPLHF

J gene: TRBJ1-1
D gene: .
V gene: TRBV5-1
clone size: once
CDR3 DNA: TGCGCCAGCAGCTTGGAGTTAGGGGCAGCTTTCTTT
CDR3 protein: CASSLELGAAFF

J gene: TRBJ1-2
D gene: .
V gene: TRBV5-1
clone size: .
CDR3 DNA: TGCGCCAGCAGCTTGGAGGCAGGGTGGGGCTACACCTTC
CDR3 protein: CASSLEAGWGYTF

J gene: TRBJ1-5
D gene: .
V gene: TRBV18
clone size: once
CDR3 DNA: TGTGCCAGCTCACACGACAGTAATCAGCCCCAGCATTTT
CDR3 protein: CASSHDSNQPQHF

J gene: TRBJ1-6
D gene: TRBD1
V gene: TRBV5-1
clone size: .
CDR3 DNA: TGCGCCAGCAGCCTACAGGGGTTCAATTCACCCCTCCACTTT
CDR3 protein: CASSLQGFNSPLHF

J gene: TRBJ2-5
D gene: .
V gene: TRBV19
clone size: .
CDR3 DNA: TGTGCCAGTAGTAGACTAGGAGAGACCCAGTACTTC
CDR3 protein: CASSRLGETQYF